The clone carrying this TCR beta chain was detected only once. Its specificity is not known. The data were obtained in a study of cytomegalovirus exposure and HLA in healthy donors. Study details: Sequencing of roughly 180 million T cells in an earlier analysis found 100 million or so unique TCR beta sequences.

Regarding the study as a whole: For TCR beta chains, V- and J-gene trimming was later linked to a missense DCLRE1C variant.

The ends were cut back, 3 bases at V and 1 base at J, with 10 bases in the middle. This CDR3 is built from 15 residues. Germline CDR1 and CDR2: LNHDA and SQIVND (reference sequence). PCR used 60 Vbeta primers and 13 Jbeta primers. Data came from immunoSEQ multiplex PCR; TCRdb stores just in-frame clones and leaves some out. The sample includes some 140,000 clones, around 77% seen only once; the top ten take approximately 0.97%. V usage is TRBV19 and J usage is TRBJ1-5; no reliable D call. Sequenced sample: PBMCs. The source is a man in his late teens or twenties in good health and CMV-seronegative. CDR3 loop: CASSIFRGSNQPQHF. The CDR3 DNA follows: TGTGCCAGTAGTATCTTTAGAGGGAGCAATCAGCCCCAGCATTTT.